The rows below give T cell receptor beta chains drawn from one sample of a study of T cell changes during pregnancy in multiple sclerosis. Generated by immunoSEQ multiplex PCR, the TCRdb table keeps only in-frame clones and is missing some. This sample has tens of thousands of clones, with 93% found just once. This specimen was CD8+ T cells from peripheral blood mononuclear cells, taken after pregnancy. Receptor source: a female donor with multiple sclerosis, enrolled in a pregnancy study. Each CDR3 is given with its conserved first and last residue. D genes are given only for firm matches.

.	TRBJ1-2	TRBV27	CASSLNRRAGEPVSYYGYTF	TGTGCCAGCAGTTTAAACAGGCGGGCAGGGGAACCGGTCAGCTACTATGGCTACACCTTC
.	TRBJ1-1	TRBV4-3	CASSQVRGSEAFF	TGCGCCAGCAGCCAAGTTCGAGGGTCTGAAGCTTTCTTT
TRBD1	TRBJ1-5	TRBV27	CASSFGTGNQPQHF	TGTGCCAGCAGTTTCGGGACAGGGAATCAGCCCCAGCATTTT
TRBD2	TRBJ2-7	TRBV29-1	CSVVIAGPPYEQYF	TGCAGCGTTGTAATAGCGGGGCCACCCTACGAGCAGTACTTC
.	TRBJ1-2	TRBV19	CASSIATSEGGLDGYTF	TGTGCCAGTAGTATAGCGACGAGTGAGGGCGGTTTGGATGGCTACACCTTC
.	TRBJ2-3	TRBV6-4	CASSDRAGSTDTQYF	TGTGCCAGCAGTGACAGGGCAGGGAGCACAGATACGCAGTATTTT
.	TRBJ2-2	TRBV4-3	CASSPHRGSQTGELFF	TGCGCCAGCAGCCCCCATAGGGGCTCTCAAACCGGGGAGCTGTTTTTT
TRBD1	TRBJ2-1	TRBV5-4	CASSLEVRDRGNEQFF	TGTGCCAGCAGCTTGGAAGTTCGGGACAGGGGCAATGAGCAGTTCTTC
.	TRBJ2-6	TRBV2	CASSEGQVNSGANVLTF	TGTGCCAGCAGTGAAGGCCAGGTTAACTCTGGGGCCAACGTCCTGACTTTC
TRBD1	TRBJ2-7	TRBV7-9	CASSLGTGVTYEQYF	TGTGCCAGCAGCTTAGGGACAGGAGTTACCTACGAGCAGTACTTC
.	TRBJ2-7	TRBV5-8	CASSFRGNYEQYF	TGTGCCAGCAGCTTTCGGGGGAACTACGAGCAGTACTTC
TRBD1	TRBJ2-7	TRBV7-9	CASSPPGTGFNEQYF	TGTGCCAGCAGCCCCCCAGGGACAGGGTTCAACGAGCAGTACTTC
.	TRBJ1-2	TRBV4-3	CASSQDGPPNYGYTF	TGCGCCAGCAGCCAAGATGGGCCGCCTAACTATGGCTACACCTTC